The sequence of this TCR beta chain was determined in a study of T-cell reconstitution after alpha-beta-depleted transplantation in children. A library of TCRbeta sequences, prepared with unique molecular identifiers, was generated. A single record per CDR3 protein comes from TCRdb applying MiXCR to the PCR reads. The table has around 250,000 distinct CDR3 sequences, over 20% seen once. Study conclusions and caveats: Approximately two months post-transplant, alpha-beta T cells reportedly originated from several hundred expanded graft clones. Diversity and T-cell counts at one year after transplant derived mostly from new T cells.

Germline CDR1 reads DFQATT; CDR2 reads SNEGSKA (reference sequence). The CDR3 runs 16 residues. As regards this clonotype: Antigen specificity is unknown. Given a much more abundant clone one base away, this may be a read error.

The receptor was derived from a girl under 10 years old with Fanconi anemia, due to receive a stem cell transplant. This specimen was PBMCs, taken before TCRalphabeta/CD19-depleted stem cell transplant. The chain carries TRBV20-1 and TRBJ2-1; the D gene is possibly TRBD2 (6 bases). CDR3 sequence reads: CCAPRRDSGLDNEQFF. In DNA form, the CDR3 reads TGCTGTGCTCCACGCCGGGACTCGGGACTTGACAATGAGCAGTTCTTC.